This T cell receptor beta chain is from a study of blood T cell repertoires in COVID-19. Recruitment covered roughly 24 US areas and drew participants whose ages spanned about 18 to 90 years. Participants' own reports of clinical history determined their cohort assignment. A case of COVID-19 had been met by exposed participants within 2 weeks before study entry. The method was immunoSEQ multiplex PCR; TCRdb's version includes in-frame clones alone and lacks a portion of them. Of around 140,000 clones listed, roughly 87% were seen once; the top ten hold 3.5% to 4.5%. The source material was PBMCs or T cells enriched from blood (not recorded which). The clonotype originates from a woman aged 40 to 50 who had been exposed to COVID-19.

Here the CDR3 reads CASSSGREYGYTF. CDR3 sequence (DNA): TGTGCCAGCAGCTCCGGGCGGGAATATGGCTACACCTTC. This chain uses TRBV5-5 with TRBJ1-2; D gene uncertain. Germline V lookup: CDR1 SGHKS, CDR2 YYEKEE (reference sequence). With 3 bases removed from V and 5 bases from J, the gap between germline ends came to 11 bases. CDR3 size: 13 residues.